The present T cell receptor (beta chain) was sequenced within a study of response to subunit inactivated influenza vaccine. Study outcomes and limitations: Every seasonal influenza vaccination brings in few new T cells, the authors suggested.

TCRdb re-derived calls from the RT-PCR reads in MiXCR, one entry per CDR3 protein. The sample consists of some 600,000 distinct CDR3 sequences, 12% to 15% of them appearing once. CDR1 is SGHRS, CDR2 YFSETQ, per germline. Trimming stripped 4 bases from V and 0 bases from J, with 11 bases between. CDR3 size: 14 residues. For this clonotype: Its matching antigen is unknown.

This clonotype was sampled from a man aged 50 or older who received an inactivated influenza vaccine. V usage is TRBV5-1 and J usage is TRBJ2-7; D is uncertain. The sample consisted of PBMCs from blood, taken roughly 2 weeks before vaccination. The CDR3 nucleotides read TGCGCCAGCAGCGGAGCCTCGGGCTCCTACGAGCAGTACTTC. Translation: CASSGASGSYEQYF.